This note documents a single T cell receptor (beta chain) sequence. The CDR3 runs 15 residues. Unmatched junction bases numbered 4, after V lost 0 bases and J lost 2 bases. Per the germline V gene, CDR1 is SGHRS and CDR2 is YFSETQ. These data are taken from a study of blood T cell repertoires in COVID-19. As for the study in general: The United States, Italy and Spain provided the acute and convalescent COVID-19 samples. PBMCs, B-cell-depleted T cells, or T cells were the source of the cDNA or gDNA that made up the material.

As handled by the study authors: From reference gene primer amplification, estimates of nucleated cell counts were derived. Libraries were prepared by immunoSEQ multiplex PCR; TCRdb keeps only in-frame clonotypes and omits some of them. V and J calls and clone size are those listed in that table; D and trimming were worked out from the DNA. The table shows 200,000 to 300,000 clones, with roughly 80% occurring only once. Source material: peripheral blood. This clonotype was obtained from a woman aged 80 or older with acute or convalescent COVID-19. The chain carries TRBV5-1 and TRBJ1-1, with 7 bases lining up with TRBD1. The CDR3 nucleotides are TGCGCCAGCAGCTTGGAGCCAGGGGGAAACACTGAAGCTTTCTTT. Translating it yields CASSLEPGGNTEAFF. The whole variable domain, remainder taken from reference TRBV5-1 and TRBJ1-1, is KAGVTQTPRYLIKTRGQQVTLSCSPISGHRSVSWYQQTPGQGLQFLFEYFSETQRNKGNFPGRFSGRQFSNSRSEMNVSTLELGDSALYLCASSLEPGGNTEAFFGQGTRLTVV.